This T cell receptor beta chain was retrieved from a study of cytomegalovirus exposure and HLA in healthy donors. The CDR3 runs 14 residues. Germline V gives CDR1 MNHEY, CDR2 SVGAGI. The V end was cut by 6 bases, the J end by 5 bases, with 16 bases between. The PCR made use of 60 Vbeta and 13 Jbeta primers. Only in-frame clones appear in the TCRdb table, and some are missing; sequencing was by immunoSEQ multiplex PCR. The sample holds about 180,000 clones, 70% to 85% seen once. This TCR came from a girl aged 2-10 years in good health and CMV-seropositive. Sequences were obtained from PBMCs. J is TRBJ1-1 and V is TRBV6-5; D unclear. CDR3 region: CASSPTYRVTEAFF. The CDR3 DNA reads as TGTGCCAGCAGCCCCACATATCGGGTTACTGAAGCTTTCTTT.